This T cell receptor beta chain is drawn from a study of cytomegalovirus exposure and HLA in healthy donors. This CDR3 comprises 15 residues. The V and J ends lost 5 bases and 7 bases respectively, with 20 bases between them. Germline V gene lookup returns CDR1 SNHLY and CDR2 FYNNEI. 60 Vbeta and 13 Jbeta primers were used in PCR. In the original processing: In a later analysis, around 12 million of 60 million to 80 million unique beta chains occurred in at least two donors. The data were produced by immunoSEQ multiplex PCR, yet TCRdb's version contains in-frame clones alone and is incomplete. That table furnishes V, J and clone size, whereas the DNA furnished D and trimming. The sample holds approximately 61,000 clones, about 81% seen once. About this clone itself: The antigen is undetermined.

Points from the study as a whole: Accurate prediction of HLA-A and HLA-B alleles (for most subjects) was reportedly achieved from TCR beta sequences.

This chain uses TRBV2 with TRBJ1-2; perhaps TRBD1 as D (6 bases). Sample: PBMCs. This receptor was obtained from a man in his fifties in good health and CMV-seropositive. The CDR3, as DNA: TGTGCCAGCAGTCCCACGGGGGGGGGCGCGGGTGGCTACACCTTC. It specifies CASSPTGGGAGGYTF.